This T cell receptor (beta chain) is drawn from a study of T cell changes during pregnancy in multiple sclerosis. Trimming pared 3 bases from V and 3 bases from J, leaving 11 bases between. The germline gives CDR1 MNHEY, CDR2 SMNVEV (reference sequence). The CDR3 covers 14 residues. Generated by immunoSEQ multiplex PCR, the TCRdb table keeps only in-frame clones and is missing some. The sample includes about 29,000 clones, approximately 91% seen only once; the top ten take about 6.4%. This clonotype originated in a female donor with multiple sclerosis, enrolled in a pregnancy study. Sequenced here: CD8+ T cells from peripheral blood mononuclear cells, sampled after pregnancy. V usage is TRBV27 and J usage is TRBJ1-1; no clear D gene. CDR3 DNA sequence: TGTGCCAGCAGTTTGGCGGGAACTTACACTGAAGCTTTCTTT. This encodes CASSLAGTYTEAFF.